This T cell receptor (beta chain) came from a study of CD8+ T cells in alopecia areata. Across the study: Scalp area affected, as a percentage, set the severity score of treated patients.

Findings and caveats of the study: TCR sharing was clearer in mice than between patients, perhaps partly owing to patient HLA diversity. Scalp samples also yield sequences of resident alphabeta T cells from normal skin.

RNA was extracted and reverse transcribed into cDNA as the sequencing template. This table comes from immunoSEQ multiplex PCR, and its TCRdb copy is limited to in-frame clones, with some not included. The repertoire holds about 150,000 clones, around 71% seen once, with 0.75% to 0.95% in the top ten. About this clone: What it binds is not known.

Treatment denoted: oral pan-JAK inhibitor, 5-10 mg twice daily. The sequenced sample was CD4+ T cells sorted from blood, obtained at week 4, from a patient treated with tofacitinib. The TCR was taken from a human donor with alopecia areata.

CDR3 in amino acids: CASSQTVNTEAFF. For the CDR3, the DNA is TGTGCCAGCAGCCAGACAGTGAACACTGAAGCTTTCTTT. The chain joins TRBV7-3 to TRBJ1-1; tentative D call: TRBD1 (5 bases). Trimming left V 5 bases short and J 0 bases short, with 7 bases between. The CDR3 is 13 amino acids. CDR1 SGHTA and CDR2 FQGTGA come from the germline V gene.